Listed here are 6 T cell receptor beta chains from one sample, sequenced in a study of OX40 agonist ivuxolimab in advanced cancers. Clones were sequenced by immunoSEQ multiplex PCR, and TCRdb holds only the in-frame ones, with some missing. The repertoire holds tens of thousands of clones, 85% to 90% seen once, with about 6.5% in the top ten. The sequenced sample was CD4+ or CD8+ T cells sorted from blood, obtained in a trial of the OX40 agonist ivuxolimab. The receptors were gathered from an adult with an advanced solid tumor such as melanoma, head and neck, liver or kidney cancer.

The rearrangement joins TRBV4-3 to TRBJ2-7; TRBD1 is a possible D gene (6 bases). The CDR3 consists of 13 residues. Germline loops: CDR1 LGHNA, CDR2 YSLEER. The V and J ends lost 2 bases and 5 bases respectively, with 10 bases between them. The CDR3 sequence is CASSQLRGHEQYF. DNA for the CDR3: TGCGCCAGCAGCCAACTCAGGGGCCACGAGCAGTACTTC.

The chain uses TRBV29-1 and TRBJ2-7, with D perhaps matching TRBD1 (6 bases). Per the germline V gene, CDR1 is SQVTM and CDR2 is ANQGSEA. The CDR3 has 13 amino acids. V lost 1 base and J 1 base, leaving 8 bases between the germline ends. The CDR3 region has the DNA TGCAGCGTTGAAGGGGGGCGATCCTACGAGCAGTACTTC. Translated, it gives CSVEGGRSYEQYF.

The chain is built from TRBV29-1 and TRBJ2-1; no clear D gene. The CDR3 consists of 11 residues. V was pared by 8 bases and J by 5 bases, with 10 bases between. Germline values: CDR1 SQVTM, CDR2 ANQGSEA. The CDR3 is CSLLQDNEQFF. CDR3 bases: TGCAGCTTACTGCAGGACAATGAGCAGTTCTTC.

J is TRBJ1-1 and V is TRBV6-1; D gene unclear. With 3 bases removed from V and 4 bases from J, the gap between germline ends came to 15 bases. The CDR3 is 15 residues long. The V gene's germline CDR1 is MNHNS and CDR2 SASEGT. The CDR3 region is CASSDQVGRTTEAFF. The CDR3 nucleotides read TGTGCCAGCAGTGACCAAGTTGGCCGGACCACTGAAGCTTTCTTT.

The chain joins TRBV9 to TRBJ2-7; 9 bases fit TRBD2. The germline V gene has CDR1 SGDLS and CDR2 YYNGEE. Unmatched junction bases numbered 5, after V lost 4 bases and J lost 3 bases. The CDR3 is made up of 14 amino acids. CDR3: CASSPSGRRYEQYF. The CDR3 region has the DNA TGTGCCAGCAGCCCGAGCGGGAGGCGCTACGAGCAGTACTTC.

About this clone itself: Germline and junction disagree at one end, which may indicate a read error. This sequence joins TRBV7-7 and TRBJ2-5; no clear D. Germline CDR1 is SSHAT and CDR2 is FNYEAQ (reference sequence). The CDR3 runs 15 residues. CDR3 nucleotide sequence: TGTGCTAGCAGCTTGAGTGGGAATTTGCAAGAGACCCAGTACTTC. Amino acids: CASSLSGNLQETQYF.